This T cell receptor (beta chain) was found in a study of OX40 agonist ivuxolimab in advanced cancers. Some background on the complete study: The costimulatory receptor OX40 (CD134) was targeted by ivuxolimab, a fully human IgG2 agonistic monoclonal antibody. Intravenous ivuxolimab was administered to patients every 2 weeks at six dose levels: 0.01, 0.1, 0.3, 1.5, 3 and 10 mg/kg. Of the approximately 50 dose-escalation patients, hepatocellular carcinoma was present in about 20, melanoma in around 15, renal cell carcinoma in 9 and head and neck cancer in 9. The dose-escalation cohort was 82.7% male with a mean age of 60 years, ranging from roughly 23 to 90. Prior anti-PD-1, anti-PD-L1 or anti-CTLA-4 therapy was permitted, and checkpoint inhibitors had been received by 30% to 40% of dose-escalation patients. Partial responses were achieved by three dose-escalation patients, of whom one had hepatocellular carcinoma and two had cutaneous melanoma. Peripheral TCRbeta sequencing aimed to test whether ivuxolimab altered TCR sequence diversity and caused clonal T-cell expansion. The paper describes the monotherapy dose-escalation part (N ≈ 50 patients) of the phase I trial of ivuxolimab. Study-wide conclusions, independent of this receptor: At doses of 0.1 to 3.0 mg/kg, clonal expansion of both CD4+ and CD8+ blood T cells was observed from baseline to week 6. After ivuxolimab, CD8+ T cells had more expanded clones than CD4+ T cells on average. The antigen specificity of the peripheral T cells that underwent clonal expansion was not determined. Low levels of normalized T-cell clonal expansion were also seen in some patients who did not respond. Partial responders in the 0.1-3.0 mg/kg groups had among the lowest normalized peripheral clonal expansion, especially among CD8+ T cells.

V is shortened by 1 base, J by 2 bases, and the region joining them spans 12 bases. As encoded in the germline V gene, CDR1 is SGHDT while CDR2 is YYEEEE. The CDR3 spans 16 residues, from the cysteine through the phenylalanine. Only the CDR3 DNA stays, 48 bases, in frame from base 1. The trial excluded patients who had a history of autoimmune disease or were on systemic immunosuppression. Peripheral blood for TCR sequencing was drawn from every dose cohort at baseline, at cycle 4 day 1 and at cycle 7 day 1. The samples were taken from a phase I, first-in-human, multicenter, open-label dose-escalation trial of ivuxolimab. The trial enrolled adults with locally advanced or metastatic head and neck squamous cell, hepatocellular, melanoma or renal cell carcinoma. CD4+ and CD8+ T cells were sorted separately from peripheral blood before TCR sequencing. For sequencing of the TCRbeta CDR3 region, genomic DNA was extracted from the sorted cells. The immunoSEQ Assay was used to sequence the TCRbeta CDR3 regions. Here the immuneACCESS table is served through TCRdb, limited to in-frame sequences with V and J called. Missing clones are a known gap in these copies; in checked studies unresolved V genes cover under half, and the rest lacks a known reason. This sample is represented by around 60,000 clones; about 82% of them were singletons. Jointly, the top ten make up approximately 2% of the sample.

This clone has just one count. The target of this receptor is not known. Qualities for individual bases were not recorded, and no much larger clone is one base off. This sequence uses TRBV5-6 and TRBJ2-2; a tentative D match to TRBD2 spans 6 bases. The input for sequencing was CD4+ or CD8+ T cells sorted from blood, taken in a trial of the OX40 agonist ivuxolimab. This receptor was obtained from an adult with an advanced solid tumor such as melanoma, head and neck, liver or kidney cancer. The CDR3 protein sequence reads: CASSLSTSYNTGELFF. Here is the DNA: TGTGCCAGCAGCTTGTCTACTAGCTATAACACCGGGGAGCTGTTTTTT.